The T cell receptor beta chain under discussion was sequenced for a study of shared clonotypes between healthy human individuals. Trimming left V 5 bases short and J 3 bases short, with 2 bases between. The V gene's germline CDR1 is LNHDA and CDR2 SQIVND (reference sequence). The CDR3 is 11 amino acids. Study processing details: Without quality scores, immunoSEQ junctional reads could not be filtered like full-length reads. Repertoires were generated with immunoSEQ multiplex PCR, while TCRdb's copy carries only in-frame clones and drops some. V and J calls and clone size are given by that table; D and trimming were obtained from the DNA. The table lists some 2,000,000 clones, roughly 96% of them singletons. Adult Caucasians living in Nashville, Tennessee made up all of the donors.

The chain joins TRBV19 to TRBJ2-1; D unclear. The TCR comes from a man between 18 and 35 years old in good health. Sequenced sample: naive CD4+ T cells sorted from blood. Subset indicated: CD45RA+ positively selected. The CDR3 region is CASSYYNEQFF. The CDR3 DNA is TGTGCCAGTAGTTACTACAATGAGCAGTTCTTC.